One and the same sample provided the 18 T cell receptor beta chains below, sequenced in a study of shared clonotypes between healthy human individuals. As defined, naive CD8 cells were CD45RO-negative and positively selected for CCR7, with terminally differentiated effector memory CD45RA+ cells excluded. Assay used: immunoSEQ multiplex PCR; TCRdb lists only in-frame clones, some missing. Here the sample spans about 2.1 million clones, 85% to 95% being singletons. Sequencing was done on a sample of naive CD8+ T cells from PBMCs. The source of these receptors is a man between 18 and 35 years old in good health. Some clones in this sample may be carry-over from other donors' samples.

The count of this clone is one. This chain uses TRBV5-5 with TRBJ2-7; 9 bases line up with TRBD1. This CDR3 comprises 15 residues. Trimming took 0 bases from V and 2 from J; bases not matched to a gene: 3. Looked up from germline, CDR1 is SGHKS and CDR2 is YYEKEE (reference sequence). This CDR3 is CASSLGQGVPYEQYF. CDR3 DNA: TGTGCCAGCAGCTTGGGACAGGGGGTTCCCTACGAGCAGTACTTC.

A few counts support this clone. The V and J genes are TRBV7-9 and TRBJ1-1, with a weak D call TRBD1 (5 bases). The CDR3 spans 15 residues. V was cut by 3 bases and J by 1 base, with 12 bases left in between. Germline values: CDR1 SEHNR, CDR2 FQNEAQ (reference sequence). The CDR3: CASSLPKTGNTEAFF. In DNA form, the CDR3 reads TGTGCCAGCAGCTTGCCCAAAACAGGGAACACTGAAGCTTTCTTT.

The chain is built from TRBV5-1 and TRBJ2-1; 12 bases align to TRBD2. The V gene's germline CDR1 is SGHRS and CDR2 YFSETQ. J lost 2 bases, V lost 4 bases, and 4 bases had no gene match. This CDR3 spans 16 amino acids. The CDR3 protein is CASSQTSGRPYNEQFF. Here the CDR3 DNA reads TGCGCCAGCAGCCAGACTAGCGGGAGACCCTACAATGAGCAGTTCTTC.

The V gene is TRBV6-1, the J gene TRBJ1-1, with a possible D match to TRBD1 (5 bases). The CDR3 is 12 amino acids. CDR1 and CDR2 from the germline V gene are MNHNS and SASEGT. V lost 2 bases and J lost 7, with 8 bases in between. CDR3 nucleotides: TGTGCCAGCAGTGAACGGGGCAGTGAAGCTTTCTTT. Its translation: CASSERGSEAFF.

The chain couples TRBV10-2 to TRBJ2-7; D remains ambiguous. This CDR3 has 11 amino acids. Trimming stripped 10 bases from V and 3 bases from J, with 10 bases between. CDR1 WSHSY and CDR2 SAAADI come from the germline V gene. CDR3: CATSPGYEQYF. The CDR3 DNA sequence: TGCGCCACCTCTCCGGGCTACGAGCAGTACTTC.

The CDR3 is CASSSRIEKETQYF. The CDR3 coding sequence is TGTGCCAGCAGCTCGAGGATAGAGAAGGAGACCCAGTACTTC. The J gene is TRBJ2-5, the V gene TRBV7-2; D remains ambiguous. The V gene's germline CDR1 is SGHTA and CDR2 FQGNSA. The CDR3 is 14 amino acids. V lost 4 bases, J lost 5 bases, and 14 bases lay in between.

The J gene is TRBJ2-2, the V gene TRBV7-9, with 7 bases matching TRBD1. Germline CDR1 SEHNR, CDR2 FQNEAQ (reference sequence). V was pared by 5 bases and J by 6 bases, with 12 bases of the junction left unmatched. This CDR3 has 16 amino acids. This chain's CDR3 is CASSDRDRINAGELFF. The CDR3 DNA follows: TGTGCCAGCAGCGACCGGGACAGAATAAACGCCGGGGAGCTGTTTTTT. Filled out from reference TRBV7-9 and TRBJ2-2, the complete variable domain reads DTGVSQNPRHKITKRGQNVTFRCDPISEHNRLYWYRQTLGQGPEFLTYFQNEAQLEKSRLLSDRFSAERPKGSFSTLEIQRTEQGDSAMYLCASSDRDRINAGELFFGEGSRLTVL.

In DNA form, the CDR3 reads TGTGCCAGCAGCTCCAGGGACACTTACTATGGCTACACCTTC. It translates to CASSSRDTYYGYTF. The J gene is TRBJ1-2, the V gene TRBV11-2, with D possibly matching TRBD1 (6 bases). V was trimmed by 4 bases and J by 3 bases, leaving 12 bases between them. The germline V gene encodes CDR1 SGHAT and CDR2 FQNNGV. CDR3 length: 14 residues.

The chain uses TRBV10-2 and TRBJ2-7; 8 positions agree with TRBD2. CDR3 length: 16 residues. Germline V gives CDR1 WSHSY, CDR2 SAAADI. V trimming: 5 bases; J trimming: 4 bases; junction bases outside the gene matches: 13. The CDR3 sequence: CASSFYSPPGGYEQYF. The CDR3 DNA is TGCGCCAGCAGTTTCTATTCTCCGCCGGGGGGGTACGAGCAGTACTTC.

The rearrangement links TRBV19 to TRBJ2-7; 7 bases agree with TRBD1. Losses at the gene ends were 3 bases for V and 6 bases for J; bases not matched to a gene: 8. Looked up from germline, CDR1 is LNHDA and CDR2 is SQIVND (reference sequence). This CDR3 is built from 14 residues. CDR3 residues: CASSIKGAVLEQYF. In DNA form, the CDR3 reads TGTGCCAGTAGTATCAAGGGGGCGGTGCTCGAGCAGTACTTC.

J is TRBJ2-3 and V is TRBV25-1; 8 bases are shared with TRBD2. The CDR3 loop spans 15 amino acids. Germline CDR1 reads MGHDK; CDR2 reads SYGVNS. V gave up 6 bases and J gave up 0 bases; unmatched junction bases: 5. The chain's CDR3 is CASRTSVASTDTQYF. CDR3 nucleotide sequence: TGTGCCAGCAGGACTAGCGTTGCTAGCACAGATACGCAGTATTTT.

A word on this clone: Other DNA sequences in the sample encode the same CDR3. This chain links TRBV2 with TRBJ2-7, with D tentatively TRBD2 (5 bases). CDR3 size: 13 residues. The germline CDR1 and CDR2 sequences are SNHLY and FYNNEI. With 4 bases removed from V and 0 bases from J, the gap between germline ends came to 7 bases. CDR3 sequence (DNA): TGTGCCAGCAGTGGCCTAGCCTCCTACGAGCAGTACTTC. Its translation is CASSGLASYEQYF.

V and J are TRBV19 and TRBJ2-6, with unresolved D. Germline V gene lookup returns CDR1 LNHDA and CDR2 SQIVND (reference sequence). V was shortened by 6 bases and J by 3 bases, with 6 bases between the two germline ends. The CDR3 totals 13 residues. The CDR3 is CASRSRGANVLTF. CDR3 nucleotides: TGTGCCAGTAGATCACGTGGGGCCAACGTCCTGACTTTC.

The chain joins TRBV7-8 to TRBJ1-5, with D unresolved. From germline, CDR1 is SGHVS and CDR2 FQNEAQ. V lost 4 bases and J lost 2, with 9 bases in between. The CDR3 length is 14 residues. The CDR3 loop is CASSSRDGNQPQHF. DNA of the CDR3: TGTGCCAGCAGCTCTCGGGATGGCAATCAGCCCCAGCATTTT.

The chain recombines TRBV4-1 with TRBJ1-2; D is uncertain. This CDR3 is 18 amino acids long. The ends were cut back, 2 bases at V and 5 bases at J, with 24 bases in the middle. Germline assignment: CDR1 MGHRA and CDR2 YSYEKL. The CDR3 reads CASSQTTVAVLPGYGYTF. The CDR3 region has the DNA TGCGCCAGCAGCCAAACCACCGTGGCCGTCTTACCTGGGTATGGCTACACCTTC.

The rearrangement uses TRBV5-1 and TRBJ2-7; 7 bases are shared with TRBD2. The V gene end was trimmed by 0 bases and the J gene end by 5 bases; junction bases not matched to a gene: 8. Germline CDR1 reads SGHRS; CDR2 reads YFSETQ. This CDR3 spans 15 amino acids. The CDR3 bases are TGCGCCAGCAGCTTGGGGGGAGGGACGGCCCACGAGCAGTACTTC. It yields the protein CASSLGGGTAHEQYF.

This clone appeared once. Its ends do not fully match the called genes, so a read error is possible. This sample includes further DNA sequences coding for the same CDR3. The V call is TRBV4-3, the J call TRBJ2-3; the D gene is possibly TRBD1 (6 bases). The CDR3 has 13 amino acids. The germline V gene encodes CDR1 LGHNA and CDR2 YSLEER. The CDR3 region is CASSQDSTDTQYF. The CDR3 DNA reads TGCGCCAGCAGCCAGGACAGCACGGATACGCAGTATTTT.

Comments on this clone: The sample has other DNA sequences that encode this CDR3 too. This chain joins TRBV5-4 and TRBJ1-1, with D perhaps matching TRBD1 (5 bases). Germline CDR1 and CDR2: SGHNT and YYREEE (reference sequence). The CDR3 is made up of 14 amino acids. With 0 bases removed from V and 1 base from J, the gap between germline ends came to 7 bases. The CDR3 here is CASSLGQSNTEAFF. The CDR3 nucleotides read TGTGCCAGCAGCTTGGGACAGTCGAACACTGAAGCTTTCTTT.